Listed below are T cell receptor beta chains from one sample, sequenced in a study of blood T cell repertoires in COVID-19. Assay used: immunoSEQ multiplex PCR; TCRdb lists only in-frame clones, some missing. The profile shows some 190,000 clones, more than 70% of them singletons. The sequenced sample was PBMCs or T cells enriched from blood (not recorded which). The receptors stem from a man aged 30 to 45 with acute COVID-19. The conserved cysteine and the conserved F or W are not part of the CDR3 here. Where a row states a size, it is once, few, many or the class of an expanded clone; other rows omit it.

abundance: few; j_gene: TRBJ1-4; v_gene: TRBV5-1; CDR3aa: ASSGGTATNEKLF
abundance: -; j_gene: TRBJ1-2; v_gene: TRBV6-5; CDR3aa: ASSFENNILRGGYT
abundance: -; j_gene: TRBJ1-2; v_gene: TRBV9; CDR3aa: ASRGTVKGYGYT
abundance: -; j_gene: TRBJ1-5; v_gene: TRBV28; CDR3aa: ASSLVGAKQPQH
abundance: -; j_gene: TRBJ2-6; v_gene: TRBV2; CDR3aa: ASSTGTGANVLT
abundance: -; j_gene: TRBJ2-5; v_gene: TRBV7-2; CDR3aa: ASSLTSGGAGTQY
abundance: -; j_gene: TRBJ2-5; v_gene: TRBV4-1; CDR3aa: ASSLGLQQETQY
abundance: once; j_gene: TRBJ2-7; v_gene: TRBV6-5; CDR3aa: ATTSSYEQY
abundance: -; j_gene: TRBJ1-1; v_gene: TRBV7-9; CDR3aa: ASSSRGGTEAF
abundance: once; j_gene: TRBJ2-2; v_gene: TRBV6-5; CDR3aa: ASSSGQAGRTGELF
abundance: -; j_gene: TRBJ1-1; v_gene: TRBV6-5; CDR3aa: ASSYSGQRNTEAF
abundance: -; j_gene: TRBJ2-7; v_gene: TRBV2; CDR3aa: ASSENSLNEQY
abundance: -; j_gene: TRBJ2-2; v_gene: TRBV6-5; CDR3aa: ASKPAGASQGELF
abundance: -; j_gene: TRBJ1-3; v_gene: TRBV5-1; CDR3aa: ASSLGGNSGNTIY
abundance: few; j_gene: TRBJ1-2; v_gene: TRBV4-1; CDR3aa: ASSDVSGYGYT
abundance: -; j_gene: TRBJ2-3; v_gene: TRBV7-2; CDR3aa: ASSLVGGNTDTQY
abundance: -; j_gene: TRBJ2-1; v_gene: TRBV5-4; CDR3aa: ASSGALLERGFYNEQF
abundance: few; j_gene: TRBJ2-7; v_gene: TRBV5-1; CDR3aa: ASSSQPSSYEQY
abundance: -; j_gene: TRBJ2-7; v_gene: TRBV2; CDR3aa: ASSSNYEQY
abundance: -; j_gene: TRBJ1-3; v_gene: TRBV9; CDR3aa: ASSGSGAGNTIY
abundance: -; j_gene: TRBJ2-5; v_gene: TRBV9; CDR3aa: ASSVGGTSVETQY
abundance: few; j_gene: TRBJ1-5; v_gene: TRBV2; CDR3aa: ASNGGEGPKPQH
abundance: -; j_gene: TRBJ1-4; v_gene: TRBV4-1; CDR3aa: ASSQNPREDEKLF
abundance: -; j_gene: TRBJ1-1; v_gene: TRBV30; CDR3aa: AWNPGQVNTEAF
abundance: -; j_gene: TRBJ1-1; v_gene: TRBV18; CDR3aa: ASSQMTRGANTEAF
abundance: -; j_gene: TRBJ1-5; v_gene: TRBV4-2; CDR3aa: ASSQDPRVNQPQH
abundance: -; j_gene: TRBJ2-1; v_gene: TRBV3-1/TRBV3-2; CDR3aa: ASSLIDEQF
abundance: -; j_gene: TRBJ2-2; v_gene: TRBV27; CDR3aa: ASSLASVLAGYTGELF
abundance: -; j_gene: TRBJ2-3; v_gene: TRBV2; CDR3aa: ASIRGQVTDTQY
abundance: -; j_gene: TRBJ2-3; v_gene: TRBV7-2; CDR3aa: ASSLDRPPGDTQY
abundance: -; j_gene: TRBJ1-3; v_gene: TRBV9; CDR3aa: ASSVVADDSGNTIY
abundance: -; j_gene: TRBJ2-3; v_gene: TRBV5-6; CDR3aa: ASSPSGGETDTQY
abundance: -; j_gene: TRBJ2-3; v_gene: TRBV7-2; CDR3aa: ASSLFGGPGTDTQY
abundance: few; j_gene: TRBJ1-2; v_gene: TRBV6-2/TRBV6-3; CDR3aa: ASSPQWQILENGYT
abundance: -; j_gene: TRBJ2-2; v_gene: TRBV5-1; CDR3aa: ASSSHGAGNTGELF
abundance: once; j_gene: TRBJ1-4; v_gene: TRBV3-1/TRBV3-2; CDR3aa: ASSQADRENEKLF
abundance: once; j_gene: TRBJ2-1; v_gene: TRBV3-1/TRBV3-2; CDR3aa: ASSQGLAGFSSYNEQF
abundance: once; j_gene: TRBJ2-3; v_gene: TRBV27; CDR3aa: ASPSPPQGVGTQY
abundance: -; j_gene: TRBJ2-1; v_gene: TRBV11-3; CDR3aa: ASSLVSGEGEQF
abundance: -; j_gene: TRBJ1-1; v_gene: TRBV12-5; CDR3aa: ASGLNMNTEAF
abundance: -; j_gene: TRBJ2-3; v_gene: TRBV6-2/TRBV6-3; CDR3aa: ASSYNAGAEDTQY
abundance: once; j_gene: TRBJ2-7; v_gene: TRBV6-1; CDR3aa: ASSEATGGRYEQY
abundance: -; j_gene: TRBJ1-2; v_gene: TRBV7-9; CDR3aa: ASSFGDVVRARGYT
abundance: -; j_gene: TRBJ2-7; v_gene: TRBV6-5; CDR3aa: ASSYDRSYEQY
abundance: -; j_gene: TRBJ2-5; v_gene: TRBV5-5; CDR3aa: ASSRGGIAETQY
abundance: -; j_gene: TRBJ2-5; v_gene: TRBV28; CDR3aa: ASRAGRDYQETQY
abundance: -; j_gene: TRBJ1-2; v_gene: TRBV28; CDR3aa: ASRSGQGHYGYT
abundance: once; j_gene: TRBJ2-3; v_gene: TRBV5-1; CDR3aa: ASSLALAGGTDTQY
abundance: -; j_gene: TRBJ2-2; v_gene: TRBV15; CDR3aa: ATSWGRTGELF
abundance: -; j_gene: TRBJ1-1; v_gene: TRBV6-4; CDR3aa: ASSDSNRGTEAF
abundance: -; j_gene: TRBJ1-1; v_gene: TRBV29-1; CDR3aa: SVDGRPKVEAF
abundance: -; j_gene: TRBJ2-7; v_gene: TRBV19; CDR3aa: ASSIDRRSYEQY
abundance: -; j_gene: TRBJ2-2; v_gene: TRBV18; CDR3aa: ASSPPNTGETGELF